Given below is one T cell receptor beta chain in context. This specimen comes from a study of blood T cell repertoires in COVID-19. Sequencing used immunoSEQ multiplex PCR; TCRdb keeps in-frame clones, though not all of them. The table shows roughly 450,000 clones, with roughly 87% occurring only once. Between the trimmed V and J ends, which lost 4 bases and 1 base, there was a span of 7 bases. This CDR3 spans 13 amino acids. Germline CDR1 KGHSH, CDR2 LQKENI. The genes are TRBV18 and TRBJ2-5; D might be TRBD1 (6 bases). Input material: PBMCs or T cells enriched from blood (not recorded which). This clonotype was sampled from a man aged 18-30 years who had recovered from COVID-19. This CDR3 reads CASSRGGQETQYF. The CDR3 DNA reads TGTGCCAGCTCACGAGGGGGCCAAGAGACCCAGTACTTC.